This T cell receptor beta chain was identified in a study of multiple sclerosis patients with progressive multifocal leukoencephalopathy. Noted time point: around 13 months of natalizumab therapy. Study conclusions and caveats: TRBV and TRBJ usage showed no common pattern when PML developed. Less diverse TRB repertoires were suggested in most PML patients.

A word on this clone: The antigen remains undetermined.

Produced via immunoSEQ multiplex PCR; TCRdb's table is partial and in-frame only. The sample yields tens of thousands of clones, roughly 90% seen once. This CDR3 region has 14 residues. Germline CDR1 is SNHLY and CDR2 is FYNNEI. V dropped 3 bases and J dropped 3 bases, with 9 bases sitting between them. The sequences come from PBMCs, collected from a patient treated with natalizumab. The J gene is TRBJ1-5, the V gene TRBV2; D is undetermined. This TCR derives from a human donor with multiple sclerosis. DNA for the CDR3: TGTGCCAGCAGTGATGCTAGGGCCAATCAGCCCCAGCATTTT. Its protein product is CASSDARANQPQHF.